The next 17 T cell receptor beta chains were all read from a single sample in a study of blood T cell repertoires in COVID-19. Using immunoSEQ multiplex PCR, the repertoire was profiled, and TCRdb retains in-frame clones only, with some absent. The sample includes 110,000 or so clones, roughly 82% seen only once; the top ten take about an eighth. Material for sequencing was peripheral blood. The receptors originated from a human donor in a cohort sampled during active COVID-19.

The sample holds one count of this clone. The rearrangement joins TRBV7-2 to TRBJ1-3; tentatively, D is TRBD1 (6 bases). Germline V gives CDR1 SGHTA, CDR2 FQGNSA. This CDR3 is 12 amino acids long. V gave up 11 bases and J gave up 3 bases, with 11 bases separating them. The CDR3 here is CASRGLGNTIYF. The CDR3, as DNA: TGTGCCTCCAGGGGTCTTGGAAACACCATATATTTT.

The chain employs TRBV19 and TRBJ2-1; D ambiguous. The CDR3 is 11 residues long. The V end was cut by 6 bases, the J end by 10 bases, with 10 bases between. From germline, CDR1 is LNHDA and CDR2 SQIVND (reference sequence). DNA of the CDR3: TGTGCCAGTAGGACATCAAGGGAGCAGTTCTTC. It codes for CASRTSREQFF.

The rearrangement uses TRBV29-1 and TRBJ2-2; D remains ambiguous. The CDR3 has 15 amino acids. Germline-derived CDR1 and CDR2 are SQVTM and ANQGSEA. V lost 3 bases and J 1 base, leaving 12 bases between the germline ends. In DNA form, the CDR3 reads TGCAGCGTTGACCTGTCCCCGGGGAACACCGGGGAGCTGTTTTTT. Protein: CSVDLSPGNTGELFF.

CDR3 nucleotide sequence: TGTGCCAGCTTCCCAGACAGAGCTGGCTATGGCTACACCTTC. Translated: CASFPDRAGYGYTF. The rearrangement links TRBV18 to TRBJ1-2; D possibly corresponds to TRBD1 (5 bases). Germline CDR1 KGHSH, CDR2 LQKENI. Trimming left V 7 bases short and J 4 bases short, with 16 bases between. The CDR3 contains 14 residues.

The chain uses TRBV5-1 and TRBJ1-1; no reliable D call. CDR1 and CDR2 (germline): SGHRS, YFSETQ. Trimming left V 7 bases short and J 2 bases short, with 18 bases between. This CDR3 has 15 residues. The CDR3 coding sequence is TGCGCCAGCGTTGAGTGGGCGGGGAGCAACACTGAAGCTTTCTTT. This codes for CASVEWAGSNTEAFF.

This chain joins TRBV2 and TRBJ1-2; 11 positions match TRBD1. The CDR3 covers 13 residues. The germline gives CDR1 SNHLY, CDR2 FYNNEI. Trimming at V came to 9 bases and at J to 8 bases, leaving 8 bases not matched to a gene. The DNA for the CDR3 is TGTGCCAGTCAGGACAGGGGGCGCGGAGGCTACACCTTC. As protein: CASQDRGRGGYTF.

V usage is TRBV9 and J usage is TRBJ1-1; 11 nucleotides align to TRBD1. Germline assignment: CDR1 SGDLS and CDR2 YYNGEE. This CDR3 region has 14 residues. J was trimmed by 4 bases and V by 9 bases; bases with no gene match: 8. The CDR3 sequence: CANGQGAGITEAFF. As DNA, the CDR3 is TGTGCCAACGGACAGGGGGCAGGGATCACTGAAGCTTTCTTT.

This clone has just a few counts. The chain uses TRBV7-9 and TRBJ2-7; D ambiguous. The V end was cut by 4 bases, the J end by 3 bases, with 4 bases between. CDR3 length equals 11 residues. The germline CDR1 and CDR2 sequences are SEHNR and FQNEAQ (reference sequence). This CDR3 is CASSYNYEQYF. The CDR3 DNA reads TGTGCCAGCAGCTACAACTACGAGCAGTACTTC. Variable domain in full (rest from reference TRBV7-9 and TRBJ2-7): DTGVSQNPRHKITKRGQNVTFRCDPISEHNRLYWYRQTLGQGPEFLTYFQNEAQLEKSRLLSDRFSAERPKGSFSTLEIQRTEQGDSAMYLCASSYNYEQYFGPGTRLTVT.

The genes are TRBV18 and TRBJ1-3; perhaps TRBD1 as D (5 bases). The CDR3 contains 17 residues. The germline V gene encodes CDR1 KGHSH and CDR2 LQKENI. Trimming removed 4 bases at V and 0 bases at J, with 16 bases between. Here the CDR3 reads CASSQALRGGSGNTIYF. CDR3 in DNA: TGTGCCAGCTCACAGGCCCTGAGGGGAGGCTCTGGAAACACCATATATTTT.

This chain connects TRBV30 to TRBJ1-2; 9 bases fit TRBD1. The germline V gene has CDR1 GTSNPN and CDR2 SVGIG (reference sequence). This CDR3 spans 13 amino acids. Trimming at V came to 6 bases and at J to 3 bases, leaving 5 bases not matched to a gene. The CDR3 sequence: CACPGTGYYGYTF. DNA for the CDR3: TGTGCCTGTCCCGGGACAGGGTACTATGGCTACACCTTC.

The rearrangement uses TRBV19 and TRBJ1-2; D gene uncertain. This CDR3 has 14 amino acids. Looked up from germline, CDR1 is LNHDA and CDR2 is SQIVND (reference sequence). With 7 bases removed from V and 6 bases from J, the gap between germline ends came to 18 bases. Here the CDR3 DNA reads TGTGCCAGTACCAACAACCTTTATGTCGATGGCTACACCTTC. Translating it yields CASTNNLYVDGYTF.

This chain uses TRBV4-2 with TRBJ1-1; TRBD1 might be the D (5 bases). This CDR3 comprises 13 residues. V was cut by 0 bases and J by 3 bases, with 5 bases left in between. The germline V gene encodes CDR1 LGHNA and CDR2 YNFKEQ. CDR3: CASSQEGDTEAFF. The CDR3 nucleotides are TGTGCCAGCAGCCAAGAAGGGGACACTGAAGCTTTCTTT.

The chain recombines TRBV19 with TRBJ1-2; D unresolved. Germline CDR1 reads LNHDA; CDR2 reads SQIVND (reference sequence). Trimming pared 5 bases from V and 4 bases from J, leaving 8 bases between. The CDR3 is 12 amino acids. DNA of the CDR3: TGTGCCAGTAGTGCCTACAGCTATGGCTACACCTTC. This gives the protein CASSAYSYGYTF.

This clone was seen only a few times. The rearrangement joins TRBV3-1 (or the pseudogene TRBV3-2) to TRBJ2-7; D gene unclear. Germline V gene data show CDR1 as LGHDT and CDR2 as YNNKEL (reference sequence). This CDR3 has 14 residues. V gave up 4 bases and J gave up 6 bases, with 16 bases separating them. This CDR3 is CASSPYWAVGEQYF. The CDR3 DNA reads TGTGCCAGCAGCCCCTACTGGGCAGTTGGCGAGCAGTACTTC.

The chain recombines TRBV7-2 with TRBJ1-2; TRBD1 aligns across 9 bases. The germline gives CDR1 SGHTA, CDR2 FQGNSA. Trimming at V came to 3 bases and at J to 4 bases, leaving 6 bases not matched to a gene. CDR3 length: 15 amino acids. CDR3 sequence reads: CASSFLQGAGYGYTF. For the CDR3, the DNA is TGTGCCAGCAGCTTCTTACAGGGGGCAGGCTATGGCTACACCTTC.

The chain recombines TRBV9 with TRBJ1-4; the D gene is possibly TRBD1 (6 bases). V lost 4 bases, J lost 5 bases, and 15 bases lay in between. The germline V gene encodes CDR1 SGDLS and CDR2 YYNGEE. The CDR3 has 15 residues. DNA of the CDR3: TGTGCCAGCAGCCCCGAGGGGGGACTAAATGAAAAACTGTTTTTT. Amino acids: CASSPEGGLNEKLFF.

CDR3 protein: CASSLAGGSSYEQYF. The DNA of the CDR3 is TGTGCCAGTAGCCTAGCGGGGGGGAGCTCCTACGAGCAGTACTTC. The rearrangement joins TRBV19 to TRBJ2-7, with TRBD2 identical over 12 bases. Germline CDR1 reads LNHDA; CDR2 reads SQIVND (reference sequence). The CDR3 has 15 amino acids. The ends lost 6 bases at V and 0 bases at J; junction bases unmatched: 3.